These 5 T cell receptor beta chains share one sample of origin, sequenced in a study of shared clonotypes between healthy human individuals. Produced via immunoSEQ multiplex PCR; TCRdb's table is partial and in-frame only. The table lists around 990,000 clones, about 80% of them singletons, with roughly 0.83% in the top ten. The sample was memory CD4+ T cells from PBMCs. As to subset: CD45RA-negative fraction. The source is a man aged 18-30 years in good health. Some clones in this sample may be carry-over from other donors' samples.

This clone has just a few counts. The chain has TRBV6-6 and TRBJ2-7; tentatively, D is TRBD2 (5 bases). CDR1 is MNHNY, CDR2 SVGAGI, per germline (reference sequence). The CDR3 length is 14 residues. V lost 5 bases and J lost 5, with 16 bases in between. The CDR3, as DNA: TGTGCCAGCAGTCCCCGTGAGGGCGGGCACGAGCAGTACTTC. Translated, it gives CASSPREGGHEQYF.

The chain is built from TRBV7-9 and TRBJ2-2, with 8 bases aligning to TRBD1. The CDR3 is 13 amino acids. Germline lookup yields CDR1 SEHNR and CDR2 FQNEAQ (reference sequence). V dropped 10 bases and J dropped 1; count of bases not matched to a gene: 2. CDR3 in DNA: TGTGCCATAGGGACAGGGAACACCGGGGAGCTGTTTTTT. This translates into CAIGTGNTGELFF.

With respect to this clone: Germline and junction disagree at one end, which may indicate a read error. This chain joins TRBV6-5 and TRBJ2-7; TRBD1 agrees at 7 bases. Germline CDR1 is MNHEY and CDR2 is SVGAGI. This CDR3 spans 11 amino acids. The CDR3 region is CASSYSGQVIF. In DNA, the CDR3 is TGTGCCAGCAGTTACTCAGGACAGGTAATCTTC.

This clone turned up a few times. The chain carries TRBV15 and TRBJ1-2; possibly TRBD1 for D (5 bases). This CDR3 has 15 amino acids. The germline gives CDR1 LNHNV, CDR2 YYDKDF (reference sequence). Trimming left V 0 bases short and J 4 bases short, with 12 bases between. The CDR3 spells CATSRDGTGSYGYTF. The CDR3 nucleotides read TGTGCCACCAGCAGAGATGGGACGGGTAGCTATGGCTACACCTTC.

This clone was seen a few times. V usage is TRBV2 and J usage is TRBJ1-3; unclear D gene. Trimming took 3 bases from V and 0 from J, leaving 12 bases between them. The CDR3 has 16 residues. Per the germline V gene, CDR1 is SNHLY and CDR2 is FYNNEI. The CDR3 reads CASSDVETPSGNTIYF. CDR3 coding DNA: TGTGCCAGCAGTGACGTGGAGACCCCCTCTGGAAACACCATATATTTT.